This is a list of T cell receptor beta chains from one sample in a study of T cell repertoires in cytomegalovirus infection. Their recognized antigens are unknown. In TCRdb, the reads were re-called with MiXCR into one record per CDR3 protein. The sample includes 60,000 to 75,000 distinct CDR3 sequences, approximately 24% seen only once; the top ten take roughly 79%. The sample was PBMCs, sequenced either directly or after in vitro stimulation (not recorded which). Receptors originate from a human donor in good health (CMV status not recorded). Some clones in this sample may be carry-over from other donors' samples. CDR3s include the opening cysteine and the closing phenylalanine or tryptophan. The D gene is left open where the match is weak. Clone size is not always given. Where it is, it says once, few, many or a class for expanded clones.

J | size | D | V | CDR3 | DNA
TRBJ1-2 | NA | NA | TRBV18 | CASLRGRGPTNYGYTF | TGTGCCAGCCTTCGGGGCAGAGGGCCCACTAACTATGGCTACACCTTC
TRBJ1-2 | many | NA | TRBV7-6 | CASSLAARGQVGDGYTF | TGTGCCAGCAGCTTAGCGGCCCGGGGGCAGGTGGGGGATGGCTACACCTTC
TRBJ2-1 | few | TRBD1 | TRBV24-1 | CATSDTLQGGNEQFF | TGTGCCACCAGTGATACCTTACAGGGGGGCAATGAGCAGTTCTTC
TRBJ1-5 | NA | TRBD1 | TRBV28 | CASTITGGNQPQHF | TGTGCCAGCACCATCACAGGGGGCAATCAGCCCCAGCATTTT
TRBJ2-1 | many | NA | TRBV7-8 | CASSFPPDRIHNEQFF | TGTGCCAGCAGCTTCCCCCCCGACAGGATACACAATGAGCAGTTCTTC
TRBJ1-1 | NA | TRBD1 | TRBV18 | CASSPQTGMNTEAFF | TGTGCCAGCTCACCGCAGACAGGGATGAACACTGAAGCTTTCTTT
TRBJ2-7 | NA | TRBD1 | TRBV6-1 | CASSYLGTGAVEQYF | TGTGCCAGCAGTTATCTTGGGACAGGGGCCGTCGAGCAGTACTTC
TRBJ2-7 | few | NA | TRBV12-3/TRBV12-4 | CASKGGKSSYEQYF | TGTGCCAGCAAGGGCGGGAAGAGCTCCTACGAGCAGTACTTC
TRBJ2-7 | many | NA | TRBV7-6 | CASSLRDLSYEQYF | TGTGCCAGCAGCTTACGGGACCTTTCCTACGAGCAGTACTTC
TRBJ2-3 | NA | NA | TRBV13 | CASSPSGIRPNTQYF | TGTGCCAGCAGCCCATCAGGGATTCGGCCGAATACGCAGTATTTT
TRBJ1-5 | NA | NA | TRBV30 | CAWKPKEAGNQPQHF | TGTGCCTGGAAGCCAAAGGAGGCGGGCAATCAGCCCCAGCATTTT
TRBJ2-7 | few | NA | TRBV27 | CASSLVVSSYEQYF | TGTGCCAGCAGTTTAGTCGTTAGCTCCTACGAGCAGTACTTC
TRBJ2-1 | few | NA | TRBV12-3/TRBV12-4 | CASRSFWDNEQFF | TGTGCCAGCAGATCTTTTTGGGACAATGAGCAGTTCTTC
TRBJ2-5 | NA | NA | TRBV12-3/TRBV12-4 | CASSFLGVVETQYF | TGTGCCAGCAGTTTCCTTGGGGTAGTGGAGACCCAGTACTTC
TRBJ2-6 | many | NA | TRBV5-6 | CASSSRPGRSGANVLTF | TGTGCCAGCAGCTCTAGGCCCGGCCGCTCTGGGGCCAACGTCCTGACTTTC
TRBJ2-5 | NA | NA | TRBV28 | CASSQNARTQYF | TGTGCCAGCAGCCAGAACGCTAGGACCCAGTACTTC
TRBJ2-7 | few | TRBD2 | TRBV12-3/TRBV12-4 | CASSPGTSGSHVSYEQYF | TGTGCCAGCAGCCCCGGGACTAGCGGGAGTCACGTCAGCTACGAGCAGTACTTC
TRBJ2-3 | NA | NA | TRBV6-6 | CASSYSGAPGDTQYF | TGTGCCAGCAGTTACTCAGGGGCCCCTGGGGATACGCAGTATTTT
TRBJ1-2 | few | NA | TRBV7-9 | CASSARHGYTF | TGTGCCAGCAGCGCTAGACATGGCTACACCTTC
TRBJ2-1 | NA | TRBD2 | TRBV18 | CASSPLAGISYNEQFF | TGTGCCAGCTCACCACTAGCGGGAATATCCTACAATGAGCAGTTCTTC
TRBJ2-7 | NA | NA | TRBV14 | CASSQELGPYEQYF | TGTGCCAGCAGCCAAGAATTGGGGCCGTACGAGCAGTACTTC
TRBJ1-4 | few | NA | TRBV7-2 | CASSLAWDGNEKLFF | TGTGCCAGCAGCTTAGCCTGGGACGGCAATGAAAAACTGTTTTTT
TRBJ2-3 | NA | TRBD2 | TRBV6-2/TRBV6-3 | CASRGLAGDRRPTDTQYF | TGTGCCAGCAGAGGACTAGCGGGAGACCGCCGCCCCACAGATACGCAGTATTTT
TRBJ2-1 | many | TRBD1 | TRBV7-2 | CASSYTTGIGNNEQFF | TGTGCCAGCAGCTATACGACAGGGATTGGTAACAATGAGCAGTTCTTC
TRBJ2-1 | NA | TRBD1 | TRBV19 | CASSMSPAGGESYNEQFF | TGTGCCAGTAGTATGTCCCCCGCAGGGGGAGAGTCCTACAATGAGCAGTTCTTC
TRBJ2-3 | few | NA | TRBV7-9 | CASSPYPGRTDTQYF | TGTGCCAGCAGCCCCTACCCGGGCCGCACAGATACGCAGTATTTT
TRBJ2-1 | NA | TRBD2 | TRBV30 | CAWRGLLAVDEQFF | TGTGCCTGGAGAGGATTACTAGCGGTTGATGAGCAGTTCTTC
TRBJ1-2 | once | NA | TRBV12-3/TRBV12-4 | CANSLGTPCTF | TGTGCCAACAGTCTCGGGACCCCATGCACCTTC
TRBJ2-7 | few | NA | TRBV5-4 | CASSAPDGYEQYF | TGTGCCAGCAGCGCACCGGATGGATACGAGCAGTACTTC
TRBJ2-7 | NA | TRBD2 | TRBV6-8 | CASSYSPGDYSYEQYF | TGTGCCAGCAGTTACTCGCCGGGGGACTACTCCTACGAGCAGTACTTC
TRBJ1-3 | few | NA | TRBV11-2 | CATQSSGNTIYF | TGTGCCACTCAGAGCTCTGGAAACACCATATATTTT
TRBJ2-7 | NA | TRBD2 | TRBV6-1 | CASRLAGVYEQYF | TGTGCCAGCAGGCTAGCGGGAGTATACGAGCAGTACTTC